This T cell receptor (beta chain) was identified during a study of blood T cell repertoires in COVID-19. CDR1 is SEHNR, CDR2 FQNEAQ, per germline (reference sequence). The CDR3 covers 13 residues. With 8 bases clipped from V and 4 bases from J, the junction kept 8 bases outside the gene matches. Clones were sequenced by immunoSEQ multiplex PCR, and TCRdb holds only the in-frame ones, with some missing. The sample has roughly 260,000 clones, roughly nine tenths seen once. The receptor comes from a man in his sixties who had recovered from COVID-19. The genes are TRBV7-9 and TRBJ2-7; 7 bases align to TRBD2. Sequencing was carried out using peripheral blood. CDR3: CASLHGEGYEQYF. The CDR3 coding sequence is TGTGCCAGCCTCCACGGGGAGGGGTACGAGCAGTACTTC. The full variable domain, in which reference TRBV7-9 and TRBJ2-7 provide the parts outside the CDR3, is DTGVSQNPRHKITKRGQNVTFRCDPISEHNRLYWYRQTLGQGPEFLTYFQNEAQLEKSRLLSDRFSAERPKGSFSTLEIQRTEQGDSAMYLCASLHGEGYEQYFGPGTRLTVT.